This passage covers 20 T cell receptor beta chains from one sample sequenced in a study of cytomegalovirus exposure and HLA in healthy donors. The PCR had 60 Vbeta and 13 Jbeta primers. Using immunoSEQ multiplex PCR, the repertoire was profiled, and TCRdb retains in-frame clones only, with some absent. There are about 91,000 clones in the sample; around 90% occur only once, and around 2.3% lies in the top ten. Sequencing input: PBMCs. The receptor set was obtained from a man aged 18 to 30 in good health and CMV-seronegative.

The chain employs TRBV25-1 and TRBJ2-5; possible D gene TRBD2, 6 bases. The germline V gene encodes CDR1 MGHDK and CDR2 SYGVNS. V shed 7 bases and J shed 2 bases, with 20 bases lying between them. CDR3 length: 16 amino acids. DNA for the CDR3: TGTGCCAGCACATCCGGGAGTCATAAAAGTCAAGAGACCCAGTACTTC. Residues: CASTSGSHKSQETQYF.

The chain recombines TRBV12-5 with TRBJ2-5; 9 bases agree with TRBD2. The length of the CDR3 is 14 residues. Germline CDR1 LGHNT, CDR2 FRNRAP. Germline trimming cut 7 bases from V and 1 base from J; bases unmatched to any gene: 4. The CDR3 nucleotides read TGTGCTAGTGCTAGCGGGGCCCTCCAAGAGACCCAGTACTTC. Amino acid sequence: CASASGALQETQYF.

The J gene is TRBJ2-2, the V gene TRBV4-3; D remains ambiguous. The germline CDR1 and CDR2 sequences are LGHNA and YSLEER. The CDR3 has 16 amino acids. V was shortened by 0 bases and J by 0 bases, with 8 bases between the two germline ends. This CDR3 reads CASSQEPRSNTGELFF. The CDR3 DNA follows: TGCGCCAGCAGCCAAGAGCCCAGGTCGAACACCGGGGAGCTGTTTTTT.

V usage is TRBV28 and J usage is TRBJ1-2; 7 nucleotides align to TRBD1. Germline-derived CDR1 and CDR2 are MDHEN and SYDVKM. V trimming: 4 bases; J trimming: 4 bases; junction bases outside the gene matches: 9. There are 15 residues in the CDR3. The CDR3 protein is CASSSSGTASYGYTF. The CDR3 bases are TGTGCCAGCAGTTCGTCCGGGACAGCGTCCTATGGCTACACCTTC.

This chain connects TRBV4-3 to TRBJ2-1, with TRBD2 matching 7 bases. V dropped 1 base and J dropped 8; count of bases not matched to a gene: 14. CDR3 length: 17 residues. Germline V gives CDR1 LGHNA, CDR2 YSLEER. The CDR3 loop is CASSQGLALSSIDEQFF. For the CDR3, the DNA is TGCGCCAGCAGCCAAGGACTAGCATTAAGTAGTATCGATGAGCAGTTCTTC.

This chain uses TRBV9 with TRBJ2-7, with D hard to call. This CDR3 has 14 amino acids. Germline V lookup: CDR1 SGDLS, CDR2 YYNGEE. The germline V and J ends were trimmed by 0 bases and 2 bases, with 9 bases remaining between them. The CDR3 nucleotides are TGTGCCAGCAGCGTAGGACGAGAGGCCTACGAGCAGTACTTC. This codes for CASSVGREAYEQYF.

On this clone itself: Other DNA sequences of this sample code for an identical CDR3. CDR3 in amino acids: CASSLAMLGQGLYEQYF. The CDR3 coding sequence is TGTGCCAGCAGCTTAGCTATGTTAGGACAGGGCCTTTACGAGCAGTACTTC. This chain uses TRBV7-2 with TRBJ2-7; 8 bases are shared with TRBD1. V lost 0 bases and J lost 4; bases outside the gene matches: 11. The CDR3 extends over 17 amino acids. From germline, CDR1 is SGHTA and CDR2 FQGNSA.

In this sample, this clone turned up a few times. This chain joins TRBV5-6 and TRBJ2-1; 7 bases match TRBD1. From germline, CDR1 is SGHDT and CDR2 YYEEEE. The CDR3 is made up of 16 amino acids. Trimming removed 0 bases from V and 1 base from J; junction bases left unmatched: 4. The CDR3 is CASSLGTGQSYNEQFF. As DNA, the CDR3 is TGTGCCAGCAGCTTGGGGACGGGACAGTCCTACAATGAGCAGTTCTTC. Full variable domain (rest looked up from reference TRBV5-6 and TRBJ2-1): DAGVTQSPTHLIKTRGQQVTLRCSPKSGHDTVSWYQQALGQGPQFIFQYYEEEERQRGNFPDRFSGHQFPNYSSELNVNALLLGDSALYLCASSLGTGQSYNEQFFGPGTRLTVL.

The chain carries TRBV23-1 and TRBJ2-7; D is undetermined. TRBV23-1 is marked as an open reading frame, function uncertain. This CDR3 is built from 15 residues. Trimming left V 3 bases short and J 0 bases short, with 12 bases between. CDR3: CASSHPTTSSYEQYF. CDR3 DNA: TGCGCCAGCAGTCACCCTACCACGAGCTCCTACGAGCAGTACTTC.

This chain connects TRBV27 to TRBJ2-5; possibly TRBD1 for D (6 bases). Germline assignment: CDR1 MNHEY and CDR2 SMNVEV (reference sequence). There are 12 residues in the CDR3. The ends were cut back, 4 bases at V and 8 bases at J, with 11 bases in the middle. This chain's CDR3 is CASSSQGITQYF. DNA for the CDR3: TGTGCCAGCAGTTCTCAGGGGATAACCCAGTACTTC.

The V and J genes are TRBV11-2 and TRBJ2-7, with a tentative D call TRBD2 (6 bases). Between the trimmed V and J ends, which lost 2 bases and 3 bases, there was a span of 14 bases. This CDR3 is 15 amino acids long. The germline CDR1 and CDR2 sequences are SGHAT and FQNNGV. The DNA for the CDR3 is TGTGCCAGCAGCTTAAAAGCGGGCAGGGTCTACGAGCAGTACTTC. It encodes CASSLKAGRVYEQYF.

This clone was found once. V gene TRBV7-2 combines with J gene TRBJ1-2, with D perhaps TRBD1 (5 bases). The CDR3 runs to 13 residues. Germline lookup yields CDR1 SGHTA and CDR2 FQGNSA. V gave up 6 bases and J gave up 3 bases, with 11 bases separating them. Here the CDR3 reads CASSLGGDYGYTF. CDR3 in DNA: TGTGCCAGCAGTTTGGGGGGGGACTATGGCTACACCTTC.

The sample holds a few counts of this clone. The chain employs TRBV19 and TRBJ1-2; D is possibly TRBD1 (5 bases). The V and J ends lost 7 bases and 4 bases respectively, with 16 bases between them. The CDR3 is made up of 14 amino acids. CDR1 and CDR2 (germline): LNHDA, SQIVND (reference sequence). CDR3 residues: CASTTGQAFYGYTF. The CDR3 DNA sequence: TGTGCCAGTACAACAGGTCAAGCCTTCTATGGCTACACCTTC.

The V gene is TRBV2, the J gene TRBJ2-5; D might be TRBD2 (6 bases). Trimming removed 3 bases from V and 5 bases from J, with 19 bases in between. Germline V gene data show CDR1 as SNHLY and CDR2 as FYNNEI. This CDR3 comprises 16 residues. The CDR3 protein is CASSDVWAGSSETQYF. The CDR3 coding sequence is TGTGCCAGCAGTGACGTGTGGGCGGGAAGTTCGGAGACCCAGTACTTC.

The rearrangement joins TRBV7-2 to TRBJ2-3; the D is unclear. V was trimmed by 6 bases and J by 6 bases, leaving 13 bases between them. CDR3 length: 13 residues. CDR1 is SGHTA and CDR2 is FQGNSA in the germline V gene. This CDR3 is CASRPSPGDTQYF. CDR3 coding DNA: TGTGCCAGCAGGCCAAGCCCCGGGGATACGCAGTATTTT.

Turning to this clone: At one boundary the junction diverges from the germline segment, which might be a read error. This chain joins TRBV4-1 and TRBJ2-2; 8 bases agree with TRBD2. From germline, CDR1 is MGHRA and CDR2 YSYEKL. This CDR3 region has 16 residues. The CDR3 region has the DNA TGCGCCAGCAGCCAAATGGGACTAGACGGCACCTGGGAGCTGTTTTTT. Translated, it gives CASSQMGLDGTWELFF.

The J gene is TRBJ1-1, the V gene TRBV6-5; the D is unclear. The V and J ends lost 4 bases and 2 bases respectively, with 17 bases between them. This CDR3 comprises 16 residues. The germline CDR1 and CDR2 sequences are MNHEY and SVGAGI. DNA for the CDR3: TGTGCCAGCAGTTCCCCCCCTGCAGACACCAACACTGAAGCTTTCTTT. Encoded protein: CASSSPPADTNTEAFF.

This chain links TRBV10-3 with TRBJ2-1, with a tentative D call TRBD1 (5 bases). The CDR3 length is 15 residues. Germline CDR1 is ENHRY and CDR2 is SYGVKD. The V gene lost 10 bases and the J gene lost 0 bases, with 16 bases spanning the gap. The CDR3 reads CATRTLLSSYNEQFF. In DNA form, the CDR3 reads TGTGCCACCAGGACACTCTTAAGCTCCTACAATGAGCAGTTCTTC.

This chain uses TRBV4-1 with TRBJ2-7; D gene ambiguous. V was cut by 1 base and J by 5 bases, with 21 bases left in between. The CDR3 consists of 17 residues. Per germline, CDR1 MGHRA and CDR2 YSYEKL. CDR3 residues: CASSQVDLVVASDEQYF. The CDR3 DNA reads as TGCGCCAGCAGCCAAGTGGATTTGGTAGTAGCCAGTGACGAGCAGTACTTC.

The V and J genes are TRBV10-3 and TRBJ2-1; the D is unclear. Trimming took 4 bases from V and 0 from J, leaving 13 bases between them. From germline, CDR1 is ENHRY and CDR2 SYGVKD. CDR3 length: 16 amino acids. This CDR3 reads CAISAGSPSSYNEQFF. CDR3 sequence (DNA): TGTGCCATCAGTGCAGGTAGTCCGAGCTCCTACAATGAGCAGTTCTTC.